This T cell receptor beta chain was recorded in a study of shared clonotypes between healthy human individuals. Deep-level assay runs were performed. Researchers divided each subset's genomic DNA evenly across several immunoSEQ plates. Using immunoSEQ multiplex PCR, the repertoire was profiled, and TCRdb retains in-frame clones only, with some absent. The table records about 450,000 clones, approximately 79% of them present only once. Germline CDR1 reads KGHSH; CDR2 reads LQKENI. CDR3 length: 14 amino acids. Trimming took off 3 bases at V and 5 bases at J, with 14 bases between the two ends. This receptor was taken from a woman aged 40 to 50 in good health. Some clones in this sample may be carry-over from other donors' samples. The chain joins TRBV18 to TRBJ2-7, with D uncertain. Sequencing was carried out using PBMCs. The DNA for the CDR3 is TGTGCCAGCTCACCGGGCAGCCAATTTGACGAGCAGTACTTC. Residues: CASSPGSQFDEQYF.